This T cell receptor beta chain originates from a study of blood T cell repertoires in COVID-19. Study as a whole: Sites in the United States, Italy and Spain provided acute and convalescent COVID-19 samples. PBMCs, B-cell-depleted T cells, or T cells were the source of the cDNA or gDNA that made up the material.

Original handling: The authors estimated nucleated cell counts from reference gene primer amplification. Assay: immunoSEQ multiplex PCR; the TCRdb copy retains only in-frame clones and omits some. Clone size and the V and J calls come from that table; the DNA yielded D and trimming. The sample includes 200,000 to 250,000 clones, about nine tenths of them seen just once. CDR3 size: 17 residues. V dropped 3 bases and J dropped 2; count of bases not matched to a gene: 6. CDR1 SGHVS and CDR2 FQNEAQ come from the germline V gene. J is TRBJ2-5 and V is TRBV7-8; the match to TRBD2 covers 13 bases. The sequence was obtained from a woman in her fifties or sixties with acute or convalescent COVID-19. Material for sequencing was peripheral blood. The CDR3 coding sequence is TGTGCCAGCAGCTTTGAACCGGGACTAGCGGGGCAAGAGACCCAGTACTTC. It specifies CASSFEPGLAGQETQYF.